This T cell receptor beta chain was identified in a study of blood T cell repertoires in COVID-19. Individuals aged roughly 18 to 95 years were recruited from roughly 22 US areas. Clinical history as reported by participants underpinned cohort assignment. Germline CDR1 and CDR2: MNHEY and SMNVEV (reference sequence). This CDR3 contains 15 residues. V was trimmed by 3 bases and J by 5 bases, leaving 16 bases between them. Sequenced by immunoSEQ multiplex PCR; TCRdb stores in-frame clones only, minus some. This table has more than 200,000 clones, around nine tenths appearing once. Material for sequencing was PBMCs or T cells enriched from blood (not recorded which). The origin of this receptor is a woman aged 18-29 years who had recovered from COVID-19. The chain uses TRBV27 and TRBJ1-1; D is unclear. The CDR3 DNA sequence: TGTGCCAGCAGTTTGGTTCCCCATCGCGGTACTGAAGCTTTCTTT. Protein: CASSLVPHRGTEAFF.